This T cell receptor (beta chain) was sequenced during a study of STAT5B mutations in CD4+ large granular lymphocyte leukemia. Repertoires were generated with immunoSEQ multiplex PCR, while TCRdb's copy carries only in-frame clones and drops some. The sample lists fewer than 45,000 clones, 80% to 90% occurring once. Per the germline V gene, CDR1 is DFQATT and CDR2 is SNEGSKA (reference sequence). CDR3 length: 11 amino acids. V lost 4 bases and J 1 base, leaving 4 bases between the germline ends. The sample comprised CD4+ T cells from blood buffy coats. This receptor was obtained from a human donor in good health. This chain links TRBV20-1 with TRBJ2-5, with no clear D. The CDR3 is CSATGQETQYF. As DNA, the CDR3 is TGCAGTGCTACGGGCCAAGAGACCCAGTACTTC.